Shown below are 16 T cell receptor beta chains from a single sample sequenced in a study of T cells in Graves' hyperthyroidism and ophthalmopathy. The TCR beta CDR3 regions underwent amplification using RNA transcripts as the source. HTBI primers were used for first-round RT-PCR of the TCR CDR3. TCRdb passed the multiplex PCR reads through MiXCR, listing each CDR3 protein once. The sample has 500,000 to 700,000 distinct CDR3 sequences, 16% seen once. Sample: blood. The receptors shown here come from a woman younger than 35 with Graves' hyperthyroidism.

This clonotype was counted many times. This chain joins TRBV7-2 and TRBJ1-2; D possibly corresponds to TRBD1 (5 bases). The CDR3 has 12 residues. With 8 bases removed from V and 8 bases from J, the gap between germline ends came to 15 bases. Per germline, CDR1 SGHTA and CDR2 FQGNSA. The CDR3 loop is CASGRLGVGYTF. The CDR3 DNA follows: TGTGCCAGCGGTCGATTGGGGGTCGGCTACACCTTC. The full variable domain, completed using reference TRBV7-2 and TRBJ1-2, is GAGVSQSPSNKVTEKGKDVELRCDPISGHTALYWYRQSLGQGLEFLIYFQGNSAPDKSGLPSDRFSAERTGGSVSTLTIQRTQQEDSAVYLCASGRLGVGYTFGSGTRLTVV.

The chain employs TRBV19 and TRBJ2-3; TRBD2 aligns across 13 bases. The CDR3 extends over 14 amino acids. With 6 bases clipped from V and 5 bases from J, the junction kept 2 bases outside the gene matches. The germline CDR1 and CDR2 sequences are LNHDA and SQIVND (reference sequence). CDR3: CASSTSGRGDTQYF. CDR3 coding DNA: TGTGCCAGTAGCACTAGCGGGAGGGGAGATACGCAGTATTTT.

A few counts support this clonotype. The chain links TRBV12-3 or TRBV12-4 to TRBJ1-2, with D hard to call. This CDR3 spans 14 amino acids. V shed 2 bases and J shed 3 bases, with 10 bases lying between them. The CDR3 loop is CASSLRTVYYGYTF. The DNA of the CDR3 is TGTGCCAGCAGTTTAAGAACAGTCTACTATGGCTACACCTTC.

This clonotype was found many times. This chain links TRBV7-9 with TRBJ1-1, with D maybe TRBD1 (5 bases). The V gene's germline CDR1 is SEHNR and CDR2 FQNEAQ (reference sequence). The CDR3 has 17 residues. Deletions cut 1 base from V and 5 bases from J, with 20 bases between. CDR3: CASSLVRQNPGDTEAFF. CDR3 sequence (DNA): TGTGCCAGCAGCTTAGTTCGACAGAACCCCGGCGATACTGAAGCTTTCTTT.

In this sample, this clonotype turned up a few times. The CDR3, as DNA: TGTGCCAGCGGACAGGGGTGGACTGAAGCTTTCTTT. It codes for CASGQGWTEAFF. The genes are TRBV11-2 and TRBJ1-1; 9 bases are a match to TRBD1. Looked up from germline, CDR1 is SGHAT and CDR2 is FQNNGV. The CDR3 totals 12 residues. Trimming at V came to 8 bases and at J to 5 bases, leaving 3 bases not matched to a gene. The full variable domain, with the rest looked up from reference TRBV11-2 and TRBJ1-1, is EAGVAQSPRYKIIEKRQSVAFWCNPISGHATLYWYQQILGQGPKLLIQFQNNGVVDDSQLPKDRFSAERLKGVDSTLKIQPAKLEDSAVYLCASGQGWTEAFFGQGTRLTVV.

This clonotype was observed at least ten times. This chain uses TRBV7-9 with TRBJ2-3, with 7 bases identical to TRBD1. CDR3 size: 14 residues. Germline-derived CDR1 and CDR2 are SEHNR and FQNEAQ (reference sequence). V gave up 5 bases and J gave up 5 bases; unmatched junction bases: 7. CDR3 DNA sequence: TGTGCCAGCAGCAACCGACAGGGCGGAGATACGCAGTATTTT. It translates to CASSNRQGGDTQYF.

This clonotype was found a few times. The CDR3, as DNA: TGTGCCAGCTCACCACAGACTCTCTTCTACGAGCAGTACTTC. Protein: CASSPQTLFYEQYF. V usage is TRBV18 and J usage is TRBJ2-7, with D unclear. The CDR3 totals 14 residues. The V gene's germline CDR1 is KGHSH and CDR2 LQKENI. Trimming took off 1 base at V and 3 bases at J, with 10 bases between the two ends.

J is TRBJ2-1 and V is TRBV9, with unresolved D. V was trimmed by 1 base and J by 2 bases, leaving 4 bases between them. This CDR3 is 13 amino acids long. Germline-derived CDR1 and CDR2 are SGDLS and YYNGEE. The CDR3 region has the DNA TGTGCCAGCAGCGTATTTACCTACAATGAGCAGTTCTTC. This translates into CASSVFTYNEQFF.

This chain connects TRBV4-3 to TRBJ1-1; no definite D call. The ends were cut back, 1 base at V and 0 bases at J, with 6 bases in the middle. Germline CDR1 reads LGHNA; CDR2 reads YSLEER. The CDR3 runs 14 residues. DNA for the CDR3: TGCGCCAGCAGCCAAGGGGTTTTGAACACTGAAGCTTTCTTT. It yields the protein CASSQGVLNTEAFF.

This clonotype was observed a few times. One base away lies a much larger clone, so this may be a sequencing read error. This rearrangement joins TRBV28 to TRBJ1-1; weak D call: TRBD1 (5 bases). The CDR3 sequence is 12 residues long. Germline V lookup: CDR1 MDHEN, CDR2 SYDVKM. Trimming shortened V by 5 bases and J by 6 bases, and 10 bases separated the two germline ends. The CDR3 loop is CASSIDSPEAFF. CDR3 sequence (DNA): TGTGCCAGCAGTATAGACAGTCCTGAAGCTTTCTTT. Variable domain in full (rest from reference TRBV28 and TRBJ1-1): DVKVTQSSRYLVKRTGEKVFLECVQDMDHENMFWYRQDPGLGLRLIYFSYDVKMKEKGDIPEGYSVSREKKERFSLILESASTNQTSMYLCASSIDSPEAFFGQGTRLTVV.

The chain combines TRBV10-3 with TRBJ1-4; 9 bases fit TRBD1. CDR3 length: 14 amino acids. CDR1 is ENHRY and CDR2 is SYGVKD in the germline V gene. V shed 10 bases and J 4 bases; nucleotides not matched to a gene: 7. The CDR3 loop reads CASGQGLDNEKLFF. The CDR3 nucleotides are TGTGCCAGCGGACAGGGGTTGGATAATGAAAAACTGTTTTTT.

Many counts were recorded for this clonotype. The chain links TRBV6-2 or TRBV6-3 to TRBJ2-7; TRBD1 matches at 7 bases. Germline V gene sequence: CDR1 MNHEY, CDR2 SVGEGT. This CDR3 is 15 amino acids long. Trimming at V came to 4 bases and at J to 0 bases, leaving 6 bases not matched to a gene. CDR3 nucleotide sequence: TGTGCCAGCAGTTCCAGGGGGAAGAGCTCCTACGAGCAGTACTTC. Translating gives CASSSRGKSSYEQYF.

This clonotype was detected many times. V and J are TRBV20-1 and TRBJ2-1, with 11 bases lining up with TRBD2. The CDR3 sequence is 14 residues long. Per germline, CDR1 DFQATT and CDR2 SNEGSKA (reference sequence). After removal of 5 bases from V and 3 bases from J, the junction contained 3 bases not matched to a gene. CDR3 coding DNA: TGCAGTGCTTTAGCGGGAGGGGTCTACAATGAGCAGTTCTTC. Encoded protein: CSALAGGVYNEQFF.

The sample holds a few counts of this clonotype. The rearrangement uses TRBV28 and TRBJ1-5; the D is unclear. The CDR3 is made up of 13 amino acids. From germline, CDR1 is MDHEN and CDR2 SYDVKM. V dropped 3 bases and J dropped 6 bases, with 9 bases sitting between them. The CDR3, as DNA: TGTGCCAGCAGTTTTTTACCGCCTCAGCCCCAGCATTTT. It yields the protein CASSFLPPQPQHF.

This clonotype was counted many times. The V call is TRBV4-3, the J call TRBJ1-1; unclear D gene. Trimming took off 0 bases at V and 8 bases at J, with 19 bases between the two ends. The CDR3 extends over 16 amino acids. Germline lookup yields CDR1 LGHNA and CDR2 YSLEER. The CDR3, as DNA: TGCGCCAGCAGCCAAGATCAAAGCACGGCAAGGAGGGAAGCTTTCTTT. Its protein product is CASSQDQSTARREAFF.

This clonotype was picked up a small number of times. The chain joins TRBV10-2 to TRBJ1-5; the match to TRBD1 covers 7 bases. This CDR3 is built from 13 residues. Germline loops: CDR1 WSHSY, CDR2 SAAADI. Trimming removed 3 bases from V and 7 bases from J; junction bases left unmatched: 3. The CDR3 here is CASSEQGSQPQHF. CDR3 nucleotide sequence: TGCGCCAGCAGTGAACAGGGGTCCCAGCCCCAGCATTTT.